These T cell receptor beta chains were read from a single sample in a study of molecular identifiers for immune sequencing clone quantification. A single record per CDR3 protein comes from TCRdb applying MiXCR to the PCR reads. The sample records nearly 650,000 distinct CDR3 sequences, 25% being singletons. The sample comprised naive CD8+ T cells from blood, with Jurkat cell RNA spiked in. These receptors were collected from a human donor in good health. Some libraries in this study had Jurkat cell RNA spiked in. Both conserved end residues are part of each CDR3. Fields, in order: V gene, D gene, CDR3 protein. A D gene is named only where the DNA matches it firmly.

v_call: TRBV7-6
d_call: TRBD1
cdr3_aa: CASSSGQESYEQYF

v_call: TRBV7-9
d_call: TRBD1
cdr3_aa: CASSSLDRGGNSPLHF

v_call: TRBV25-1
d_call: TRBD1
cdr3_aa: CASTRGHSNQPQHF

v_call: TRBV19
d_call: -
cdr3_aa: CASTPEGAIEAFF

v_call: TRBV10-1
d_call: -
cdr3_aa: CASSDRSPNAKTQYF

v_call: TRBV9
d_call: -
cdr3_aa: CASSVAGGSNQPQHF

v_call: TRBV7-8
d_call: TRBD1
cdr3_aa: CASSDGTGVSAGNTIYF

v_call: TRBV15
d_call: -
cdr3_aa: CATSGGLSGYEQYF

v_call: TRBV24-1
d_call: -
cdr3_aa: CATSDRASNYGYTF

v_call: TRBV29-1
d_call: -
cdr3_aa: CSVVAYEQYF

v_call: TRBV5-6
d_call: -
cdr3_aa: CASSLEGTLNPVKLFF

v_call: TRBV29-1
d_call: -
cdr3_aa: CSVPTVRMSNQPQHF

v_call: TRBV27
d_call: -
cdr3_aa: CASSFAGATDTQYF

v_call: TRBV4-2
d_call: -
cdr3_aa: CASSQELSPDTQYF

v_call: TRBV6-5
d_call: -
cdr3_aa: CASTGPGVNFEAFF

v_call: TRBV12-3/TRBV12-4
d_call: -
cdr3_aa: CASSLRPDHNQPPHF

v_call: TRBV24-1
d_call: -
cdr3_aa: CATSDGVTDTQYF

v_call: TRBV28
d_call: TRBD1
cdr3_aa: CASSFWTGTASFDEQYF

v_call: TRBV4-3
d_call: -
cdr3_aa: CASSPTRSRGAYEQYF

v_call: TRBV19
d_call: TRBD2
cdr3_aa: CASSILDSGIGELFF

v_call: TRBV4-1
d_call: -
cdr3_aa: CASSQAGADYEQYF

v_call: TRBV9
d_call: TRBD2
cdr3_aa: CASSARSGLAGSDTQYF

v_call: TRBV12-3/TRBV12-4
d_call: TRBD1
cdr3_aa: CASTTGGVGSGANVLTF

v_call: TRBV29-1
d_call: -
cdr3_aa: CSVAPAGLETQYF

v_call: TRBV9
d_call: -
cdr3_aa: CASSVATEGGPLHGYTF

v_call: TRBV24-1
d_call: TRBD2
cdr3_aa: CATSDVAGTSENTDTQYF

v_call: TRBV29-1
d_call: TRBD2
cdr3_aa: CSGGPGLAGQETQYF

v_call: TRBV10-3
d_call: TRBD1
cdr3_aa: CAIARQGGMNTEAFF

v_call: TRBV25-1
d_call: -
cdr3_aa: CASKGLGDTEAFF

v_call: TRBV24-1
d_call: -
cdr3_aa: CATSDGHRVTSTGTQYF

v_call: TRBV5-4
d_call: -
cdr3_aa: CASSLTGLGLNTEAFF

v_call: TRBV7-8
d_call: TRBD2
cdr3_aa: CATSRIAGEHNEQFF

v_call: TRBV27
d_call: -
cdr3_aa: CASRNMNTEAFF

v_call: TRBV12-3/TRBV12-4
d_call: TRBD1
cdr3_aa: CASSEGQGARWVQPQHF

v_call: TRBV20-1
d_call: -
cdr3_aa: CSARDPAGGIYEQYF

v_call: TRBV5-4
d_call: -
cdr3_aa: CASSPPGLLDEQYF

v_call: TRBV19
d_call: -
cdr3_aa: CASSEWTAGNQPQHF

v_call: TRBV7-6
d_call: -
cdr3_aa: CASSPYPRVQGTDGNTIYF

v_call: TRBV20-1
d_call: TRBD1
cdr3_aa: CSATLPGQPTENVPRETQYF

v_call: TRBV7-9
d_call: TRBD1
cdr3_aa: CASSSGQGTNTQYF

v_call: TRBV6-1
d_call: TRBD1
cdr3_aa: CASSVRDSSYEQYF

v_call: TRBV5-3
d_call: TRBD1
cdr3_aa: CASSLDPRQGRSYEQYF

v_call: TRBV7-6
d_call: TRBD1
cdr3_aa: CASSSPGQRYEQYF

v_call: TRBV7-9
d_call: -
cdr3_aa: CASSVVPGTYNEQFF

v_call: TRBV15
d_call: -
cdr3_aa: CATSGSGVSPLHF

v_call: TRBV30
d_call: -
cdr3_aa: CAWSPGLPVYEQYF

v_call: TRBV20-1
d_call: -
cdr3_aa: CSARESSAFYNEQFF

v_call: TRBV5-1
d_call: TRBD2
cdr3_aa: CASSLGPAGPNTGGLFF

v_call: TRBV4-3
d_call: -
cdr3_aa: CASSPNVGGELYF

v_call: TRBV6-2/TRBV6-3
d_call: -
cdr3_aa: CASSYGFAYEQYF